This record looks at one T cell receptor beta chain sequence and its context. Its antigen is unidentified. The data stem from a study of cytomegalovirus exposure and HLA in healthy donors. This PCR relied on a set of 60 Vbeta primers and 13 Jbeta primers. This table comes from immunoSEQ multiplex PCR, and its TCRdb copy is limited to in-frame clones, with some not included. Here the sample spans fewer than 200,000 clones, approximately 72% being singletons. The study's findings and limits: Analyzed later, most CMV-associated TCR beta chains appeared HLA-restricted. According to an earlier analysis, most TCR beta V segments yielded productive rearrangements about 87% or about 30% of the time.

CDR3 length equals 14 residues. Germline V lookup: CDR1 SNHLY, CDR2 FYNNEI. Deletions cut 6 bases from V and 5 bases from J, with 14 bases between. The receptor was derived from a man aged 35 to 55 in good health and CMV-seropositive. What was sequenced was PBMCs. This sequence joins TRBV2 and TRBJ1-5; no firm D call. The CDR3 nucleotides are TGTGCCAGCAGGTTCGGACCGAGGGATCAGCCCCAGCATTTT. Amino acid sequence: CASRFGPRDQPQHF.